The 31 T cell receptor beta chains listed next were all sequenced from one sample in a study of blood T cell repertoires in COVID-19. The data were produced by immunoSEQ multiplex PCR, yet TCRdb's version contains in-frame clones alone and is incomplete. The table records around 72,000 clones, roughly 84% of them present only once. The source material was peripheral blood. The receptors were sampled from an older woman with acute or convalescent COVID-19.

The chain employs TRBV10-3 and TRBJ2-5; D might be TRBD2 (7 bases). Between the trimmed V and J ends, which lost 6 bases and 1 base, there was a span of 18 bases. The germline V gene has CDR1 ENHRY and CDR2 SYGVKD. This CDR3 region has 16 residues. As DNA, the CDR3 is TGTGCCATCAGCCTCCAAGGGGGGGGACTCCAAGAGACCCAGTACTTC. As protein: CAISLQGGGLQETQYF.

The chain has TRBV6-5 and TRBJ1-1, with a weak D call TRBD1 (5 bases). The V end lost 6 bases, the J end lost 6 bases, and 17 bases lay between the germline ends. The CDR3 spans 14 residues. The V gene's germline CDR1 is MNHEY and CDR2 SVGAGI. CDR3 region: CASRPGGSYAEAFF. The CDR3 nucleotides read TGTGCCAGCAGGCCCGGGGGGTCGTACGCTGAAGCTTTCTTT.

The J gene is TRBJ1-1, the V gene TRBV5-4; D not resolved. The CDR3 is 13 residues long. V was shortened by 1 base and J by 0 bases, with 4 bases between the two germline ends. Germline CDR1 and CDR2: SGHNT and YYREEE (reference sequence). CDR3 DNA sequence: TGTGCCAGCAGCTTGACAGTGAACACTGAAGCTTTCTTT. The encoded protein is CASSLTVNTEAFF.

The chain employs TRBV7-9 and TRBJ1-2; unclear D gene. Germline V lookup: CDR1 SEHNR, CDR2 FQNEAQ (reference sequence). CDR3 size: 12 residues. V was cut by 5 bases and J by 8 bases, with 12 bases left in between. The CDR3 loop reads CASSPRPGGYTF. As DNA, the CDR3 is TGTGCCAGCAGCCCCCGACCGGGGGGCTACACCTTC. Together with reference TRBV7-9 and TRBJ1-2, the CDR3 gives the full variable domain: DTGVSQNPRHKITKRGQNVTFRCDPISEHNRLYWYRQTLGQGPEFLTYFQNEAQLEKSRLLSDRFSAERPKGSFSTLEIQRTEQGDSAMYLCASSPRPGGYTFGSGTRLTVV.

The genes are TRBV19 and TRBJ1-3, with D possibly TRBD1 on 6 matching bases. This CDR3 has 15 amino acids. Per germline, CDR1 LNHDA and CDR2 SQIVND (reference sequence). Trimming took 5 bases from V and 4 from J, leaving 15 bases between them. The CDR3 DNA is TGTGCCAGTAGTGCGGACAGTAAATCGGGAAACACCATATATTTT. This translates into CASSADSKSGNTIYF. The full variable domain, completed using reference TRBV19 and TRBJ1-3, is DGGITQSPKYLFRKEGQNVTLSCEQNLNHDAMYWYRQDPGQGLRLIYYSQIVNDFQKGDIAEGYSVSREKKESFPLTVTSAQKNPTAFYLCASSADSKSGNTIYFGEGSWLTVV.

The sample holds a few counts of this clone. The gene calls are TRBV4-2 and TRBJ2-1, with D possibly TRBD1 on 6 matching bases. Trimming cost V 3 bases and J 6 bases, with 12 bases left between them. Germline CDR1 LGHNA, CDR2 YNFKEQ. This CDR3 comprises 14 residues. The DNA of the CDR3 is TGTGCCAGCAGCCAGTACAGGGTGGGCAATGAGCAGTTCTTC. Its protein is CASSQYRVGNEQFF.

V is TRBV19 and J is TRBJ2-7; 7 bases agree with TRBD1. Germline CDR1 and CDR2: LNHDA and SQIVND (reference sequence). Losses at the gene ends were 6 bases for V and 1 base for J; bases not matched to a gene: 12. The CDR3 is 16 amino acids. The CDR3 region has the DNA TGTGCCAGTAGGGATTCGACAGGGCCATCATCCTACGAGCAGTACTTC. Amino acid sequence: CASRDSTGPSSYEQYF.

The V call is TRBV2, the J call TRBJ1-1; the match to TRBD1 covers 7 bases. Germline values: CDR1 SNHLY, CDR2 FYNNEI. The CDR3 is 14 amino acids. Trimming took 6 bases from V and 0 from J; bases not matched to a gene: 4. The CDR3 reads CASRAGTVNTEAFF. As DNA, the CDR3 is TGTGCCAGCAGGGCCGGGACAGTGAACACTGAAGCTTTCTTT.

This chain connects TRBV28 to TRBJ1-1, with D possibly being TRBD1 (5 bases). Between the trimmed V and J ends, which lost 6 bases and 6 bases, there was a span of 11 bases. The CDR3 spans 12 residues. Germline V gene lookup returns CDR1 MDHEN and CDR2 SYDVKM. The DNA of the CDR3 is TGTGCCAGCAGGTGGGGGGAGGCTGAAGCTTTCTTT. Protein sequence: CASRWGEAEAFF.

This clone was detected once. The CDR3 spells CASSAGQPFNYGYTF. CDR3 sequence (DNA): TGTGCCAGTAGTGCGGGACAGCCCTTTAACTATGGCTACACCTTC. V gene TRBV19 combines with J gene TRBJ1-2; 7 bases agree with TRBD1. Trimming cost V 5 bases and J 1 base; bases outside gene matches: 7. This CDR3 has 15 amino acids. The germline gives CDR1 LNHDA, CDR2 SQIVND (reference sequence).

The gene calls are TRBV5-4 and TRBJ2-7; the match to TRBD1 covers 7 bases. The CDR3 has 13 residues. Germline CDR1 reads SGHNT; CDR2 reads YYREEE (reference sequence). Trimming removed 4 bases from V and 1 base from J; junction bases left unmatched: 2. The CDR3 coding sequence is TGTGCCAGCAGCCAGGACAGGTCCTACGAGCAGTACTTC. This encodes CASSQDRSYEQYF.

The V and J genes are TRBV6-5 and TRBJ1-2, with TRBD1 identical over 8 bases. Germline loops: CDR1 MNHEY, CDR2 SVGAGI. CDR3 length: 14 amino acids. The J segment lost 8 bases and the V segment lost 2 bases, leaving 7 bases of the junction unmatched. CDR3 region: CASSYGRTGLGYTF. The CDR3 nucleotides read TGTGCCAGCAGTTACGGACGGACAGGGCTGGGCTACACCTTC.

This clone appeared once. This chain links TRBV5-1 with TRBJ1-4; 7 bases line up with TRBD1. CDR1 is SGHRS, CDR2 YFSETQ, per germline. V gave up 4 bases and J gave up 4 bases; unmatched junction bases: 7. The CDR3 is 15 residues long. The CDR3 region has the DNA TGCGCCAGCAGCGGTGGGGACAGTCTTAATGAAAAACTGTTTTTT. It specifies CASSGGDSLNEKLFF.

The chain joins TRBV2 to TRBJ2-1; tentative D call: TRBD1 (5 bases). V lost 8 bases and J lost 0, with 11 bases in between. The CDR3 consists of 14 residues. The V gene's germline CDR1 is SNHLY and CDR2 FYNNEI. The CDR3 sequence: CASRTPSSYNEQFF. CDR3 nucleotide sequence: TGTGCCAGCCGGACACCCAGCTCCTACAATGAGCAGTTCTTC.

The chain employs TRBV5-1 and TRBJ1-3; 8 bases fit TRBD1. Germline CDR1 is SGHRS and CDR2 is YFSETQ. The V gene end was trimmed by 4 bases and the J gene end by 0 bases; junction bases not matched to a gene: 6. The CDR3 runs 16 residues. CDR3 DNA: TGCGCCAGCAGCGCAGGACAGGGCGGCTCTGGAAACACCATATATTTT. Its protein product is CASSAGQGGSGNTIYF.

Only a few counts were recorded for this clone. This chain connects TRBV19 to TRBJ1-6; 7 bases are a match to TRBD1. V was clipped by 8 bases and J by 10 bases; unmatched bases: 8. Germline CDR1 is LNHDA and CDR2 is SQIVND (reference sequence). The CDR3 covers 13 residues. The CDR3 here is CASHQGVRSPLHF. The CDR3, as DNA: TGTGCCAGTCACCAGGGGGTACGGTCACCCCTCCACTTT. Using reference TRBV19 and TRBJ1-6 for the parts outside the CDR3, the full variable domain is DGGITQSPKYLFRKEGQNVTLSCEQNLNHDAMYWYRQDPGQGLRLIYYSQIVNDFQKGDIAEGYSVSREKKESFPLTVTSAQKNPTAFYLCASHQGVRSPLHFGNGTRLTVT.

This clone was seen a handful of times. V gene TRBV10-2 combines with J gene TRBJ1-4; 8 bases are shared with TRBD1. Germline V CDR1 and CDR2: WSHSY, SAAADI. With 6 bases clipped from V and 4 bases from J, the junction kept 4 bases outside the gene matches. This CDR3 is built from 14 residues. CDR3 region: CASSGQGFNEKLFF. The DNA of the CDR3 is TGCGCCAGCAGCGGACAGGGCTTTAATGAAAAACTGTTTTTT.

V gene TRBV10-3 combines with J gene TRBJ1-2; 9 bases agree with TRBD1. This CDR3 region has 13 residues. The V gene's germline CDR1 is ENHRY and CDR2 SYGVKD. Trimming at V came to 7 bases and at J to 4 bases, leaving 4 bases not matched to a gene. CDR3 coding DNA: TGTGCCATCACCGTGACAGGGGGCTATGGCTACACCTTC. This translates into CAITVTGGYGYTF.

J is TRBJ2-5 and V is TRBV5-1; TRBD2 matches 13 bases. This CDR3 contains 16 residues. Unmatched junction bases numbered 7, after V lost 3 bases and J lost 5 bases. The V gene's germline CDR1 is SGHRS and CDR2 YFSETQ. The CDR3 sequence is CASSSSLAGGQETQYF. For the CDR3, the DNA is TGCGCCAGCAGCTCCTCACTAGCGGGGGGGCAGGAGACCCAGTACTTC.

The chain recombines TRBV10-2 with TRBJ1-6, with D possibly being TRBD1 (5 bases). Trimming removed 4 bases from V and 9 bases from J, with 13 bases in between. The CDR3 loop spans 14 amino acids. Germline loops: CDR1 WSHSY, CDR2 SAAADI. The CDR3 coding sequence is TGCGCCAGCAGTGGGCAGGGTAGGGGTTCACCCCTCCACTTT. It translates to CASSGQGRGSPLHF.

In this sample, this clone turned up a few times. This chain links TRBV15 with TRBJ2-5, with TRBD2 identical over 12 bases. The ends lost 0 bases at V and 0 bases at J; junction bases unmatched: 8. CDR1 and CDR2 (germline): LNHNV, YYDKDF (reference sequence). The CDR3 runs 19 residues. The CDR3 protein is CATSRDLTSGGAYQETQYF. CDR3 bases: TGTGCCACCAGCAGAGATCTGACTAGCGGGGGAGCGTACCAAGAGACCCAGTACTTC.

V is TRBV27 and J is TRBJ2-2, with D possibly TRBD2 on 6 matching bases. CDR1 is MNHEY, CDR2 SMNVEV, per germline (reference sequence). Between the trimmed V and J ends, which lost 5 bases and 1 base, there was a span of 17 bases. There are 17 residues in the CDR3. As DNA, the CDR3 is TGTGCCAGCAGTCCTTACCGCCGGGGAGGGAACACCGGGGAGCTGTTTTTT. It codes for CASSPYRRGGNTGELFF.

The chain joins TRBV7-2 to TRBJ1-2; D is undetermined. The V gene lost 1 base and the J gene lost 2 bases, with 8 bases spanning the gap. Per germline, CDR1 SGHTA and CDR2 FQGNSA. This CDR3 contains 14 residues. DNA for the CDR3: TGTGCCAGCAGCTTAGACGGAGACAACTATGGCTACACCTTC. Translated: CASSLDGDNYGYTF. The full variable domain, with the rest looked up from reference TRBV7-2 and TRBJ1-2, is GAGVSQSPSNKVTEKGKDVELRCDPISGHTALYWYRQSLGQGLEFLIYFQGNSAPDKSGLPSDRFSAERTGGSVSTLTIQRTQQEDSAVYLCASSLDGDNYGYTFGSGTRLTVV.

V gene TRBV6-2 or TRBV6-3 combines with J gene TRBJ2-7, with D perhaps TRBD1 (5 bases). The ends were cut back, 2 bases at V and 7 bases at J, with 9 bases in the middle. The CDR3 consists of 12 residues. Germline CDR1 MNHEY, CDR2 SVGEGT. Here the CDR3 reads CASSYLRQEQYF. CDR3 bases: TGTGCCAGCAGTTACCTCAGACAGGAGCAGTACTTC.

This sequence joins TRBV6-5 and TRBJ1-2; no definite D call. The V gene's germline CDR1 is MNHEY and CDR2 SVGAGI. Trimming left V 6 bases short and J 0 bases short, with 11 bases between. The CDR3 is 14 amino acids. CDR3 protein: CASSMGLTNYGYTF. The CDR3, as DNA: TGTGCCAGCAGCATGGGCCTAACTAACTATGGCTACACCTTC.

In its sample, this clone was seen once. The chain links TRBV10-3 to TRBJ2-1, with D possibly being TRBD2 (5 bases). Germline CDR1 is ENHRY and CDR2 is SYGVKD. The germline V and J ends were trimmed by 3 bases and 9 bases, with 6 bases remaining between them. The CDR3 length is 11 residues. The CDR3 here is CAISDGVEQFF. Written as DNA, the CDR3 is TGTGCCATCAGTGACGGGGTTGAGCAGTTCTTC.

This clone showed up just a few times. The chain employs TRBV6-2 or TRBV6-3 and TRBJ1-2, with D perhaps matching TRBD1 (5 bases). The V gene lost 2 bases and the J gene lost 6 bases, with 10 bases spanning the gap. In germline, CDR1 is MNHEY, CDR2 SVGEGT. CDR3 length: 13 residues. The CDR3 nucleotides read TGTGCCAGCAGTTACGACAGCAGGGATGGCTACACCTTC. Amino acid sequence: CASSYDSRDGYTF.

V usage is TRBV7-9 and J usage is TRBJ1-1, with D uncertain. Germline CDR1 is SEHNR and CDR2 is FQNEAQ (reference sequence). There are 13 residues in the CDR3. V was trimmed by 0 bases and J by 4 bases, leaving 6 bases between them. The CDR3 region is CASSLAHSTEAFF. DNA for the CDR3: TGTGCCAGCAGCTTAGCCCACAGCACTGAAGCTTTCTTT.

In its sample, this clone was seen once. The V call is TRBV11-2, the J call TRBJ2-7; 7 bases agree with TRBD2. The CDR3 loop spans 15 amino acids. With V trimmed by 1 base and J by 4 bases, 7 bases remained unmatched. Germline CDR1 is SGHAT and CDR2 is FQNNGV. CDR3 DNA: TGTGCCAGCAGCTTAGGAATGGGGGGGGAATACGAGCAGTACTTC. This translates into CASSLGMGGEYEQYF.

The chain uses TRBV12-3 or TRBV12-4 and TRBJ1-1; maybe TRBD1 (5 bases). V was shortened by 6 bases and J by 4 bases, with 12 bases between the two germline ends. The CDR3 has 13 residues. CDR3 coding DNA: TGTGCCAGCAGACAGAAGCAGGGCACTGAAGCTTTCTTT. Translated, it gives CASRQKQGTEAFF.

The V call is TRBV5-6, the J call TRBJ2-1; 12 bases are shared with TRBD1. The germline gives CDR1 SGHDT, CDR2 YYEEEE. The ends lost 0 bases at V and 9 bases at J; junction bases unmatched: 4. There are 15 residues in the CDR3. The CDR3 DNA sequence: TGTGCCAGCAGCTTGGACGGGACAGGGGGCGGTGAGCAGTTCTTC. Amino acids: CASSLDGTGGGEQFF.